The 27 T cell receptor beta chains in this list originate from one sample, sequenced in a study of tumor-infiltrating lymphocytes in primary liver carcinoma. Germline DNA was extracted too, while blood RNA derived from unsorted whole blood. Starting from 500 ng of total RNA, TCR beta cDNA was produced with a primer in the constant region. Construction of TCR beta libraries relied on three successive nested multiplex PCR rounds employing slightly modified ARM-PCR. Two initial PCR rounds of around 9 cycles each paired TRBV1-TRBV30 forward primers with a C-beta reverse primer. TCRdb reprocessed the multiplex PCR reads via MiXCR and lists one record per CDR3 protein. The sample holds over 250,000 distinct CDR3 sequences, approximately 54% seen once. Sequencing was performed on peripheral blood. The receptors come from a woman in her 30s with primary liver carcinoma and hepatitis B virus infection.

Concerning this clonotype: One end of the junction does not line up with germline, which may come from a read error. The chain recombines TRBV6-1 with TRBJ1-2; D is unclear. The CDR3 consists of 16 residues. Germline-derived CDR1 and CDR2 are MNHNS and SASEGT. The CDR3 reads CASRDPGVLWSDGNTF. The CDR3 DNA follows: TGTGCCAGCAGAGACCCCGGGGTACTCTGGAGCGATGGCAACACCTTC.

Comment on this clonotype: Since a much larger clone is just one base distant, this may be a read error. The V gene is TRBV2, the J gene TRBJ2-3; 9 bases are shared with TRBD2. CDR3 length equals 15 residues. Germline loops: CDR1 SNHLY, CDR2 FYNNEI. The CDR3 sequence is CASASGTASTDTRYF. The CDR3 DNA reads as TGTGCCAGCGCTAGCGGGACGGCGAGCACAGATACGCGGTATTTT. Full variable domain (remainder filled in from reference TRBV2 and TRBJ2-3): EPEVTQTPSHQVTQMGQEVILRCVPISNHLYFYWYRQILGQKVEFLVSFYNNEISEKSEIFDDQFSVERPDGSNFTLKIRSTKLEDSAMYFCASASGTASTDTRYFGPGTRLTVL.

As for this clonotype: This may be a read error: a much more frequent sequence differs by one nucleotide. V and J are TRBV5-5 and TRBJ1-6; weak D call: TRBD1 (5 bases). CDR1 and CDR2 (germline): SGHKS, YYEKEE (reference sequence). The CDR3 has 16 amino acids. The CDR3 DNA sequence: TGTACCAGCAGCCAGAACGCGGGACTAAATAATTCACCCCTCCACTTT. Amino acid sequence: CTSSQNAGLNNSPLHF.

The J gene is TRBJ2-7, the V gene TRBV7-9; tentative D call: TRBD1 (6 bases). This CDR3 region has 13 residues. Germline loops: CDR1 SEHNR, CDR2 FQNEAQ (reference sequence). V was trimmed by 8 bases and J by 9 bases, leaving 20 bases between them. The CDR3 region has the DNA TGTGCCAGCGGTAGAGGGGACACCTTAAGGCAGTACTTC. It codes for CASGRGDTLRQYF.

In this sample, this clonotype turned up many times. The chain carries TRBV29-1 and TRBJ1-2; 11 bases are a match to TRBD1. V dropped 6 bases and J dropped 4; count of bases not matched to a gene: 7. The CDR3 totals 14 residues. Germline CDR1 SQVTM, CDR2 ANQGSEA. The CDR3 reads CSVGQGALVYGYTF. The CDR3 DNA reads as TGCAGCGTCGGACAGGGGGCGCTGGTCTATGGCTACACCTTC.

Regarding this clonotype: At one boundary the junction diverges from the germline segment, which might be a read error. The chain employs TRBV7-8 and TRBJ2-3; maybe TRBD2 (6 bases). CDR1 and CDR2 (germline): SGHVS, FQNEAQ. This CDR3 has 15 residues. In nucleotides, the CDR3 is TGTGCCAGCAGCTTGGCCGGGAGAGGCACAGGTACGCAGTATTTT. Amino acid sequence: CASSLAGRGTGTQYF.

V usage is TRBV6-5 and J usage is TRBJ2-3, with no clear D. The CDR3 is 16 amino acids. Trimming removed 0 bases at V and 0 bases at J, with 10 bases between. In germline, CDR1 is MNHEY, CDR2 SVGAGI. The CDR3 is CASSYSTLSSTDTQYF. In DNA, the CDR3 is TGTGCCAGCAGTTACTCGACCCTTTCAAGCACAGATACGCAGTATTTT.

Notes on this clonotype: A much bigger clone sits one base away, suggesting this may be a read error. The chain recombines TRBV6-1 with TRBJ2-7, with D hard to call. There are 12 residues in the CDR3. Germline CDR1 reads MNHNS; CDR2 reads SASEGT. The V end lost 6 bases, the J end lost 8 bases, and 14 bases lay between the germline ends. The DNA of the CDR3 is TGTGCCAGCAGGCGTCAGGTTGGCAAGCAGTACTTC. Amino acid sequence: CASRRQVGKQYF.

Concerning this clonotype: This may stem from a read error, because a much larger clone lies one nucleotide away. This chain connects TRBV4-3 to TRBJ2-5; perhaps TRBD2 as D (5 bases). Per the germline V gene, CDR1 is LGHNA and CDR2 is YSLEER. The CDR3 consists of 17 residues. The CDR3 region has the DNA TGCCCCAGCAGCCAAGGGAGCATTAACATCCTAGGGGAGACCCAGTACTTC. Protein sequence: CPSSQGSINILGETQYF.

The chain recombines TRBV11-2 with TRBJ1-1; D perhaps matches TRBD1 (6 bases). V lost 7 bases to trimming and J lost 8 bases, with 26 bases between them. This CDR3 contains 16 residues. CDR1 is SGHAT, CDR2 FQNNGV, per germline. In DNA form, the CDR3 reads TGTGCCAGCAACTTGCGCGGGACACAGATTGACGGGGAAGCTTTCTTT. Translated, it gives CASNLRGTQIDGEAFF. The whole variable domain, remainder taken from reference TRBV11-2 and TRBJ1-1, is EAGVAQSPRYKIIEKRQSVAFWCNPISGHATLYWYQQILGQGPKLLIQFQNNGVVDDSQLPKDRFSAERLKGVDSTLKIQPAKLEDSAVYLCASNLRGTQIDGEAFFGQGTRLTVV.

As concerns this clonotype: A much larger clone lies one base from this, so it may be a read error. This chain joins TRBV28 and TRBJ2-7, with D uncertain. The CDR3 covers 14 residues. Germline loops: CDR1 MDHEN, CDR2 SYDVKM. V shed 3 bases and J shed 2 bases, with 11 bases lying between them. Here the CDR3 DNA reads TGTGCCAGCAGTTTTTGCGGATCTACCTACGAGCAGTACTTC. Protein product: CASSFCGSTYEQYF. Full variable domain (remainder filled in from reference TRBV28 and TRBJ2-7): DVKVTQSSRYLVKRTGEKVFLECVQDMDHENMFWYRQDPGLGLRLIYFSYDVKMKEKGDIPEGYSVSREKKERFSLILESASTNQTSMYLCASSFCGSTYEQYFGPGTRLTVT.

The chain links TRBV6-5 to TRBJ2-1, with no clear D. The CDR3 spans 14 residues. Trimming shortened V by 2 bases and J by 3 bases, and 8 bases separated the two germline ends. Germline-derived CDR1 and CDR2 are MNHEY and SVGAGI. CDR3 residues: CASSYGDDYNEQFF. The CDR3, as DNA: TGTGCCAGCAGTTACGGTGACGACTACAATGAGCAGTTCTTC.

In the case of this clonotype: Because the CDR3 is missing its conserved closing phenylalanine or tryptophan, this is likely a read error. This chain joins TRBV6-2 or TRBV6-3 and TRBJ2-1; 8 bases fit TRBD2. The CDR3 length is 14 residues. From germline, CDR1 is MNHEY and CDR2 SVGEGT. The ends lost 4 bases at V and 12 bases at J; junction bases unmatched: 11. The CDR3: CASSSLADRNWQFV. The CDR3 bases are TGTGCCAGCAGTTCACTAGCGGACCGCAATTGGCAGTTCGTC.

Note on this clonotype: A much larger clonotype is one base distant, so this may be a read error. The CDR3 sequence is CASSQAGYGQYF. DNA for the CDR3: TGTGCCAGCAGCCAAGCGGGCTACGGGCAGTACTTC. V usage is TRBV4-2 and J usage is TRBJ2-7; D uncertain. The CDR3 contains 12 residues. Germline CDR1 reads LGHNA; CDR2 reads YNFKEQ.

The table lists this clonotype with a few counts. The chain carries TRBV12-3 or TRBV12-4 and TRBJ1-5; tentatively, D is TRBD1 (5 bases). The V end lost 10 bases, the J end lost 2 bases, and 12 bases lay between the germline ends. The CDR3 length is 13 residues. The CDR3 nucleotides are TGTGCCACCGCGATAGGGGGCAATCAGCCCCAGCATTTT. It translates to CATAIGGNQPQHF.

This clonotype was seen more than once but under ten times. A much larger clone differs from this one at a single base, so this may be a read error. V gene TRBV29-1 combines with J gene TRBJ2-7; D is ambiguous. Germline V CDR1 and CDR2: SQVTM, ANQGSEA. The V end was cut by 5 bases, the J end by 3 bases, with 8 bases between. The CDR3 extends over 11 amino acids. CDR3 residues: CSVRDSYEQYF. CDR3 coding DNA: TGCAGCGTTAGGGATAGCTACGAGCAGTACTTC.

As concerns this clonotype: Since a much larger clone is just one base distant, this may be a read error. J is TRBJ2-7 and V is TRBV4-3, with no clear D. Germline loops: CDR1 LGHNA, CDR2 YSLEER. CDR3 length: 17 residues. The CDR3 is CASSQDYRADLSCEQYF. The CDR3, as DNA: TGCGCCAGCAGCCAAGATTATCGGGCGGACCTGTCCTGCGAGCAGTACTTC.

As regards this clonotype: This may stem from a read error, because a much larger clone lies one nucleotide away. The chain recombines TRBV11-2 with TRBJ2-7; D is ambiguous. Germline lookup yields CDR1 SGHAT and CDR2 FQNNGV. The CDR3 runs 11 residues. CDR3 in DNA: TGTGCCAGCAGCTCCACGCTCGAGCTGTACTTC. As protein: CASSSTLELYF.

The rearrangement uses TRBV3-1 and TRBJ2-7; TRBD2 matches 12 bases. The germline gives CDR1 LGHDT, CDR2 YNNKEL (reference sequence). J lost 2 bases, V lost 1 base, and 0 bases had no gene match. The CDR3 spans 15 residues. The CDR3 is CASSQGLAGAYEQYF. The CDR3 nucleotides are TGTGCCAGCAGCCAAGGACTAGCGGGGGCCTACGAGCAGTACTTC.

A word on this clonotype: At one end the junction does not follow the germline gene, possibly because of a read error. The chain carries TRBV7-8 and TRBJ2-1; 12 bases are a match to TRBD2. CDR1 and CDR2 from the germline V gene are SGHVS and FQNEAQ. CDR3 length: 15 residues. CDR3 sequence (DNA): TGTGCCAACAGCTCTCGACTAGCGGGAGTAACTGAGCAGCTCTTC. Encoded protein: CANSSRLAGVTEQLF.

As regards this clonotype: In this CDR3 the conserved last residue, phenylalanine or tryptophan, is missing, so a read error is likely. The gene calls are TRBV28 and TRBJ1-5, with D perhaps matching TRBD1 (5 bases). Germline V gene data show CDR1 as MDHEN and CDR2 as SYDVKM. The CDR3 sequence is 13 residues long. Trimming took 3 bases from V and 7 from J, leaving 10 bases between them. CDR3 coding DNA: TGTGCCAGCAGTTTTCGCAGGGACCAGCCCCAGCATTCT. Encoded protein: CASSFRRDQPQHS.

This clonotype occurred many times. The V gene is TRBV12-3 or TRBV12-4, the J gene TRBJ2-5, with unresolved D. Trimming took off 6 bases at V and 5 bases at J, with 10 bases between the two ends. There are 12 residues in the CDR3. The DNA of the CDR3 is TGTGCCAGCAGCTACGACGTGGAGACCCAGTACTTC. This sequence encodes CASSYDVETQYF.

This clonotype has ten or more counts. This chain joins TRBV29-1 and TRBJ2-2, with 9 bases fitting TRBD2. CDR3 size: 17 residues. The J segment lost 4 bases and the V segment lost 4 bases, leaving 13 bases of the junction unmatched. Per germline, CDR1 SQVTM and CDR2 ANQGSEA. The CDR3 bases are TGCAGCGTTGTGATAGGTAGCGGGAGTGGGGGCACCGGGGAGCTGTTTTTT. It yields the protein CSVVIGSGSGGTGELFF.

This clonotype was observed a few times. The rearrangement uses TRBV29-1 and TRBJ2-7; 13 bases fit TRBD2. The V and J ends lost 7 bases and 1 base, in that order; junction bases with no gene match: 10. The CDR3 sequence is 16 residues long. Germline V gene data show CDR1 as SQVTM and CDR2 as ANQGSEA. CDR3 nucleotide sequence: TGCAGCGCCCGAGGGACTAGCGGGAAACCTTCCTACGAGCAGTACTTC. Translating gives CSARGTSGKPSYEQYF.

This clonotype occurred many times. The V gene is TRBV29-1, the J gene TRBJ2-1; tentatively, D is TRBD1 or TRBD2 (5 bases each). This CDR3 has 13 residues. The V gene's germline CDR1 is SQVTM and CDR2 ANQGSEA. Between the trimmed V and J ends, which lost 0 bases and 7 bases, there was a span of 10 bases. The CDR3 nucleotides are TGCAGCGTTGAAGAGAGGGGCGGGAATGAGCAGTTCTTC. This translates into CSVEERGGNEQFF.

This clonotype has only a few counts. CDR3: CASSETVADTQYF. The CDR3 nucleotides are TGTGCCAGCAGTGAAACCGTCGCAGATACGCAGTATTTT. This rearrangement joins TRBV6-1 to TRBJ2-3; D not certain. The CDR3 covers 13 residues. The V end was cut by 2 bases, the J end by 4 bases, with 7 bases between. Germline CDR1 is MNHNS and CDR2 is SASEGT.

This chain joins TRBV6-6 and TRBJ1-1; TRBD1 matches 8 bases. V dropped 2 bases and J dropped 1; count of bases not matched to a gene: 6. CDR3 length equals 16 residues. Germline V CDR1 and CDR2: MNHNY, SVGAGI (reference sequence). CDR3 residues: CASSYRAGQANTEAFF. The CDR3 region has the DNA TGTGCCAGCAGTTACCGAGCGGGACAGGCGAACACTGAAGCTTTCTTT.